This TCR beta chain was documented in a study of shared clonotypes between healthy human individuals. Study-wide results and caveats: Generation probabilities of non-shared clonotypes were lower (relative to those shared by all four donors). Richness estimates generally favored naive over memory subsets.

The investigators split CD4+ cells into a CD45RA+ naive subset and a CD45RA-negative memory subset. Deep-level settings were used for running the assay. The table came from immunoSEQ multiplex PCR; TCRdb's copy has only in-frame clones and leaves some out. This sample has a few million clones; approximately 95% occur once, and the top ten carry 0.3% to 0.4%. Regarding this clone: Its antigen is currently unknown.

The source of this sequence is a man aged 18 to 29 in good health. Some clones in this sample may be carry-over from other donors' samples. Sequenced input: naive CD4+ T cells from PBMCs. Specified subset: CD45RA+ positively selected.

DNA of the CDR3: TGTGCCAGCAGCGTAGAGGGACAGCCACACTACGAGCAGTACTTC. It specifies CASSVEGQPHYEQYF. The chain couples TRBV7-2 to TRBJ2-7; 7 bases are a match to TRBD1. The trim removed 5 bases at V and 3 bases at J, leaving 10 bases unmatched. Germline V gene lookup returns CDR1 SGHTA and CDR2 FQGNSA. CDR3 length equals 15 residues.